This T cell receptor (beta chain) was found in a study of siplizumab effects on memory and regulatory T cells. Per individual sample, 95,000 to 100,000 TCR templates were assayed. Generated by immunoSEQ multiplex PCR, the TCRdb table keeps only in-frame clones and is missing some. Of about 97,000 clones detected, roughly 92% appear once; the ten largest clones hold roughly 1%. Notes on this clone: Its target is unknown.

Study results and limitations: Mappable alloreactive CD4+ clones were on average about 70% Treg-derived with siplizumab, around 26% in controls. Major contributors to the alloresponse seemed to be naive T cells, which also appeared more diverse than memory cells.

Sequenced sample: CD4+ T cells sorted from blood. The receptor was isolated from a human donor in good health.

The CDR3 nucleotides are TGTGCCAGCAGTGGGGGACGGGGTAACTATGGCTACACCTTC. This encodes CASSGGRGNYGYTF. V usage is TRBV28 and J usage is TRBJ1-2, with a weak D call TRBD1 (5 bases). V shed 5 bases and J shed 1 base, with 11 bases lying between them. CDR3 length equals 14 residues. CDR1 MDHEN and CDR2 SYDVKM come from the germline V gene.